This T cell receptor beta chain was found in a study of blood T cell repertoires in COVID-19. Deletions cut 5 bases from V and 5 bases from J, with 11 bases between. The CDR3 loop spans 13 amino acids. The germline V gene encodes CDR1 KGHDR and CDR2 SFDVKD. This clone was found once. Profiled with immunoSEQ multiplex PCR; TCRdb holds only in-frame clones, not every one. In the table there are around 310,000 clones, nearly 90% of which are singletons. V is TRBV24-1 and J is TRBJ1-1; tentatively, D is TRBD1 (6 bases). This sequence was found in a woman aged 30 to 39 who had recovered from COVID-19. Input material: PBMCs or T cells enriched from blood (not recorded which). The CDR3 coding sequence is TGTGCCACCAGTGCACAGGGTGGGACTGAAGCTTTCTTT. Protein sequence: CATSAQGGTEAFF.